This T cell receptor (beta chain) was documented in a study of cytomegalovirus exposure and HLA in healthy donors. Findings of the study overall: Among the CMV-associated chains, three were confirmed in vitro as specific for CMV antigens.

PCR involved 60 Vbeta and 13 Jbeta primers. Assay used: immunoSEQ multiplex PCR; TCRdb lists only in-frame clones, some missing. Altogether 55,000 to 80,000 clones are present, around 80% being singletons, with the ten largest covering approximately 9.9%. V was clipped by 5 bases and J by 9 bases, with 23 bases between them. The germline V gene has CDR1 MNHEY and CDR2 SVGAGI. The CDR3 extends over 15 amino acids. Regarding this clone: Its cognate antigen is unknown.

The clonotype comes from a man in his forties or fifties in good health and CMV-seronegative. This chain links TRBV6-5 with TRBJ2-7; TRBD2 might be the D (6 bases). The sequenced sample was PBMCs. In nucleotides, the CDR3 is TGTGCCAGCAGTAACCAGGGACTTCCCCCTTTTCGGCAGTACTTC. Its protein product is CASSNQGLPPFRQYF.